Only a few counts were recorded for the clone carrying this TCR beta chain. The repertoire was sequenced with immunoSEQ multiplex PCR; TCRdb's copy has only in-frame clones and lacks some. The profile shows fewer than 200,000 clones, 90% of them singletons. This specimen comes from a study of control samples from healthy donors and cancer patients. The receptor was isolated from a woman aged 45-59 years in good health. Specimen: blood.

The DNA for the CDR3 is TGCGCCAGCAGCTTGGGACAAACCACCGGGGAGCTGTTTTTT. This encodes CASSLGQTTGELFF. The rearrangement uses TRBV5-1 and TRBJ2-2, with D unclear. CDR1 and CDR2 (germline): SGHRS, YFSETQ. The CDR3 is made up of 14 amino acids. Trimming stripped 0 bases from V and 4 bases from J, with 7 bases between.